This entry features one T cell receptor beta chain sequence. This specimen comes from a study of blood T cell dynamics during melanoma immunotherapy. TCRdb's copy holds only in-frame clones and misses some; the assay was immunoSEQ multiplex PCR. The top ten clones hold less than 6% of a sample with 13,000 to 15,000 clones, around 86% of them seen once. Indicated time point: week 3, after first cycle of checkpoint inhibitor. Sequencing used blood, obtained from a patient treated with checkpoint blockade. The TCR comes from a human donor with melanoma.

CDR3 sequence: CATSRGAGDTDTQYF. As DNA, the CDR3 is TGTGCCACCAGCAGAGGGGCAGGGGACACAGATACGCAGTATTTT. This chain uses TRBV15 with TRBJ2-3; D possibly corresponds to TRBD1 (6 bases). This CDR3 is built from 15 residues. CDR1 and CDR2 from the germline V gene are LNHNV and YYDKDF (reference sequence). V was clipped by 1 base and J by 2 bases, with 10 bases between them.